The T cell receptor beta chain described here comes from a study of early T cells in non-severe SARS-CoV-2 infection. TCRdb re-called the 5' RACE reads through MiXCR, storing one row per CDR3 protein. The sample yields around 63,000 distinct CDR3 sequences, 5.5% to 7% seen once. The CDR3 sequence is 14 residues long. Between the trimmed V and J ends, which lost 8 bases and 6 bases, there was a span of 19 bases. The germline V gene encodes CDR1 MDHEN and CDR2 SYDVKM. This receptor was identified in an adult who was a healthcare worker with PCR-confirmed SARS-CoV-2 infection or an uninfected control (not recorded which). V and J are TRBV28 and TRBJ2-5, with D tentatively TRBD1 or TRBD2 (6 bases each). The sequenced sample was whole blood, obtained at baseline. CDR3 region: CASPTWGARKTQYF. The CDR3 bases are TGTGCCAGCCCAACATGGGGGGCCAGGAAGACCCAGTACTTC.